The rows below give T cell receptor beta chains drawn from one sample of a study of CD8 T cells in Susac syndrome. From the immunoSEQ multiplex PCR reads, TCRdb called clonotypes with MiXCR, one entry per CDR3 protein. The data hold 120,000 to 150,000 distinct CDR3 sequences, with 90% to 97% observed a single time. What was sequenced was CD4+ T cells from PBMCs. These receptors came from a human donor with Susac syndrome. Each CDR3 is given with its conserved first and last residue. The D gene is left open where the match is weak. Clone size is not always given. Where it is, it says once, few, many or a class for expanded clones.

size: NA
J: TRBJ2-1
V: TRBV12-3/TRBV12-4
D: NA
DNA: TGTGCCAGCAGACGACAGGACAATGAGCAGTTCTTC
CDR3: CASRRQDNEQFF

size: once
J: TRBJ2-7
V: TRBV20-1
D: NA
DNA: TGCAGTGCCCTAGATGCGGGCTTCTACGAGCAGTACTTC
CDR3: CSALDAGFYEQYF

size: NA
J: TRBJ2-1
V: TRBV6-4
D: TRBD2
DNA: TGTGCCAGCGGCTCTAGCGGAACCTCCTACAATGAGCAGTTCTTC
CDR3: CASGSSGTSYNEQFF

size: once
J: TRBJ2-1
V: TRBV19
D: TRBD2
DNA: TGTGCCAGTAGTCCTCTACGACTAGCGGGAGCTTCGAGCTCCTACAATGAGCAGTTCTTC
CDR3: CASSPLRLAGASSSYNEQFF

size: NA
J: TRBJ2-5
V: TRBV29-1
D: NA
DNA: TGCAGCGTTGTTGGGGAAGGAGGGTTGGTCGGAGAGACCCAGTACTTC
CDR3: CSVVGEGGLVGETQYF

size: NA
J: TRBJ2-4
V: TRBV20-1
D: TRBD2
DNA: TGCAGTGCTCCCCGGGAGGGGTTAGCCAAAAACATTCAGTACTTC
CDR3: CSAPREGLAKNIQYF

size: NA
J: TRBJ1-5
V: TRBV20-1
D: TRBD1
DNA: TGCAGTGCCCAGGGGGGTAATCAGCCCCAGCATTTT
CDR3: CSAQGGNQPQHF

size: NA
J: TRBJ2-7
V: TRBV5-6
D: NA
DNA: TGTGCCAGCAGCTACCGGACAGCCGTAGGAGACTTC
CDR3: CASSYRTAVGDF

size: NA
J: TRBJ1-1
V: TRBV4-1
D: NA
DNA: TGCGCCAGCAGCCAAGTGGGTGTGAACACTGAAGCTTTCTTT
CDR3: CASSQVGVNTEAFF

size: NA
J: TRBJ2-5
V: TRBV14
D: NA
DNA: TGTGCCAGCAGCCTAGGCGTCTTTCGGTCAGAGACCCAGTACTTC
CDR3: CASSLGVFRSETQYF

size: NA
J: TRBJ2-1
V: TRBV29-1
D: TRBD2
DNA: TGCAGCTTTCTCACTAGCGGGAGGGCCTCGGAGCAGTTCTTC
CDR3: CSFLTSGRASEQFF

size: NA
J: TRBJ1-5
V: TRBV6-4
D: NA
DNA: TGTGCCAGCAGCGAGATTAGAAATCAGCCCCAGCATTTT
CDR3: CASSEIRNQPQHF

size: NA
J: TRBJ2-7
V: TRBV7-2
D: TRBD2
DNA: TGTGCCAGCAGCTTAGCGGTAGCGGGAGCTGTCGAGCAGTACTTC
CDR3: CASSLAVAGAVEQYF

size: NA
J: TRBJ2-1
V: TRBV29-1
D: NA
DNA: TGCAGCGTTGCTGGCGCCTTGGCACATGAGCAGTTCTTC
CDR3: CSVAGALAHEQFF

size: once
J: TRBJ2-5
V: TRBV20-1
D: TRBD2
DNA: TGCAGTGCCCCTCGACTAGCAGAGACCCAGTACTTC
CDR3: CSAPRLAETQYF

size: NA
J: TRBJ2-2
V: TRBV7-2
D: NA
DNA: TGTGCCGGAGGGAGACAGCTGAACACCGGGGAGCTGTTTTTT
CDR3: CAGGRQLNTGELFF

size: NA
J: TRBJ2-3
V: TRBV20-1
D: NA
DNA: TGCAGTGCTAGAGCGTGGGGGAGCTTTACAGATACGCAGTATTTT
CDR3: CSARAWGSFTDTQYF

size: once
J: TRBJ1-2
V: TRBV28
D: NA
DNA: TGTGCCAGCAGTCCCCAGTATGGCTACACCTTC
CDR3: CASSPQYGYTF

size: NA
J: TRBJ2-3
V: TRBV6-2/TRBV6-3
D: NA
DNA: TGTGCCAGCAGTTTCCCCACTAGCCGGATCACAGATACGCAGTATTTT
CDR3: CASSFPTSRITDTQYF

size: NA
J: TRBJ2-1
V: TRBV3-1
D: NA
DNA: TGTGCCAGCAGCCTCGGACACGTATCCTACAATGAGCAGTTCTTC
CDR3: CASSLGHVSYNEQFF

size: NA
J: TRBJ2-2
V: TRBV29-1
D: TRBD2
DNA: TGCAGCGTTGATAGGGCGGGAGCCGGGGAGCTGTTTTTT
CDR3: CSVDRAGAGELFF

size: NA
J: TRBJ2-1
V: TRBV29-1
D: TRBD2
DNA: TGCAGCGTTATACTAGCGGGAGTTACCTACAATGAGCAGTTCTTC
CDR3: CSVILAGVTYNEQFF

size: NA
J: TRBJ2-3
V: TRBV20-1
D: NA
DNA: TGCAGTGCTAGAGATGTACGGCTACCCACAGATACGCAGTATTTT
CDR3: CSARDVRLPTDTQYF

size: NA
J: TRBJ1-3
V: TRBV7-9
D: NA
DNA: TGTGCCAGCAGCTTCCTACAGGGACCGAACACCATATATTTT
CDR3: CASSFLQGPNTIYF

size: NA
J: TRBJ2-7
V: TRBV28
D: TRBD1
DNA: TGTGCCACGTACGACCGGGACAGGTTCTCCTACGAGCAGTACTTC
CDR3: CATYDRDRFSYEQYF

size: NA
J: TRBJ2-1
V: TRBV27
D: NA
DNA: TGTGCCAGCATGGACGGATCCTACAATGAGCAGTTCTTC
CDR3: CASMDGSYNEQFF

size: NA
J: TRBJ2-5
V: TRBV20-1
D: TRBD1
DNA: TGCAGTGCGAAACCGGGACAGGGGCGAGAGACCCAGTACTTC
CDR3: CSAKPGQGRETQYF

size: NA
J: TRBJ2-1
V: TRBV20-1
D: NA
DNA: TGCAGTGCCCCCTCTGCTCAGCGGAATGAGCAGTTCTTC
CDR3: CSAPSAQRNEQFF

size: NA
J: TRBJ1-2
V: TRBV2
D: NA
DNA: TGTGCCAGCAGCCCCTATCAGGGTATTAACTATGGCTACACCTTC
CDR3: CASSPYQGINYGYTF

size: NA
J: TRBJ1-4
V: TRBV12-3/TRBV12-4
D: TRBD1
DNA: TGTGCCAGCAGCTCCGGGACAGAGAAACTGTTTTTT
CDR3: CASSSGTEKLFF

size: NA
J: TRBJ1-6
V: TRBV6-5
D: NA
DNA: TGTGCCAGCAGTTACTCAGGGGAATCAGCCCTCCACTTT
CDR3: CASSYSGESALHF

size: NA
J: TRBJ2-5
V: TRBV6-5
D: TRBD1
DNA: TGTGCCAGCAGTTACGATGCAGGGGGCAGGAAGACCCAGTACTTC
CDR3: CASSYDAGGRKTQYF

size: NA
J: TRBJ1-5
V: TRBV24-1
D: TRBD1
DNA: TGTGCCACCAGTGACAGGGGGAGCAATCAGCCCCAGCATTTT
CDR3: CATSDRGSNQPQHF

size: NA
J: TRBJ2-1
V: TRBV5-1
D: TRBD2
DNA: TGCGCCAGCAGCTTCGGGACTAGCGGGAGGGCGTACAATGAGCAGTTCTTC
CDR3: CASSFGTSGRAYNEQFF

size: NA
J: TRBJ2-7
V: TRBV6-5
D: TRBD2
DNA: TGTGCCAGCGGAGCGGGGGAAAGAGGAGAGCAGTACTTC
CDR3: CASGAGERGEQYF

size: NA
J: TRBJ1-2
V: TRBV7-9
D: TRBD1
DNA: TGTGCCAGCAGCTTACCCGGGACAGATGGCTACACCTTC
CDR3: CASSLPGTDGYTF

size: NA
J: TRBJ2-7
V: TRBV18
D: NA
DNA: TGTGCCACCTCAAGACAGAGCTCCTACGAGCAGTACTTC
CDR3: CATSRQSSYEQYF

size: NA
J: TRBJ2-7
V: TRBV5-1
D: TRBD2
DNA: TGCGCCAGCAGACTTAGCGGGGGATCCTCCTACGAGCAGTACTTC
CDR3: CASRLSGGSSYEQYF

size: NA
J: TRBJ1-6
V: TRBV20-1
D: TRBD1
DNA: TGCAGTGCTAGAGACCACGGGACAGGGAGGGATTCACCCCTCCACTTT
CDR3: CSARDHGTGRDSPLHF

size: NA
J: TRBJ1-2
V: TRBV7-2
D: NA
DNA: TGTGCCAGCAGCTTTCCGGGACCCTATGGCTACACCTTC
CDR3: CASSFPGPYGYTF

size: NA
J: TRBJ1-4
V: TRBV5-1
D: TRBD1
DNA: TGCGCCAGCAGCTTGGTTGGAGGGGGCGTAGCTAATGAAAAACTGTTTTTT
CDR3: CASSLVGGGVANEKLFF

size: NA
J: TRBJ2-1
V: TRBV24-1
D: NA
DNA: TGTGCCACCAGGGCGGGGACAGACAATGAGCAGTTCTTC
CDR3: CATRAGTDNEQFF

size: NA
J: TRBJ1-1
V: TRBV29-1
D: NA
DNA: TGCAGCGTTACCCCGGCTAGGGTTGGAACTGAAGCTTTCTTT
CDR3: CSVTPARVGTEAFF

size: NA
J: TRBJ2-7
V: TRBV9
D: TRBD2
DNA: TGTGCCAGCAGCCCCAGGACTAGTTCCCACGAGCAGTACTTC
CDR3: CASSPRTSSHEQYF

size: NA
J: TRBJ2-2
V: TRBV6-5
D: TRBD1
DNA: TGTGCCAGCAGAGGGCAGGGGGCCACCGGGGAGCTGTTTTTT
CDR3: CASRGQGATGELFF

size: NA
J: TRBJ1-2
V: TRBV29-1
D: NA
DNA: TGCAGCGCGGAAACAGGGACCCCCTATGGCTACACCTTC
CDR3: CSAETGTPYGYTF

size: NA
J: TRBJ1-2
V: TRBV25-1
D: TRBD1
DNA: TGTGCCAGCAGTAGCACCCTGACAGGGAACTATGGCTACACCTTC
CDR3: CASSSTLTGNYGYTF